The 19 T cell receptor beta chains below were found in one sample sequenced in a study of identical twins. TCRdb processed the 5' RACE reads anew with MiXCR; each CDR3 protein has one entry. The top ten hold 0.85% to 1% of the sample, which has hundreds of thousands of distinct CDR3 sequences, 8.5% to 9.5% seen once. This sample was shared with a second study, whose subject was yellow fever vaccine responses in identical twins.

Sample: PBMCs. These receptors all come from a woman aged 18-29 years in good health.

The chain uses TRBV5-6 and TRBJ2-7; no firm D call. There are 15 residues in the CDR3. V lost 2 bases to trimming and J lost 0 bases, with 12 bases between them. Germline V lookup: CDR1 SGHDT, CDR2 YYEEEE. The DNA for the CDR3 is TGTGCCAGCAGCTTCGGGTCAGGCAGCTCCTACGAGCAGTACTTC. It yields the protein CASSFGSGSSYEQYF.

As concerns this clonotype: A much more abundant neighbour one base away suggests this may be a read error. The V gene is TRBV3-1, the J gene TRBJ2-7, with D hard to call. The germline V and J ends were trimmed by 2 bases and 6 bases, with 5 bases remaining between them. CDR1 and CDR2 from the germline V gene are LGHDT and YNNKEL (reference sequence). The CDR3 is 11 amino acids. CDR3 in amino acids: CASSQWGEQYF. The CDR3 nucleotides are TGTGCCAGCAGCCAATGGGGCGAGCAGTACTTC.

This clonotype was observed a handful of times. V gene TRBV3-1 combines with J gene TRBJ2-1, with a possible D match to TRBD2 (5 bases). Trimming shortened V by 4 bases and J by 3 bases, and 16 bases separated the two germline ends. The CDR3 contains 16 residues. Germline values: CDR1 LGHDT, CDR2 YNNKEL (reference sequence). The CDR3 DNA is TGTGCCAGCAGCCGAGACCTTCTAGCTGGCTACAATGAGCAGTTCTTC. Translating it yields CASSRDLLAGYNEQFF.

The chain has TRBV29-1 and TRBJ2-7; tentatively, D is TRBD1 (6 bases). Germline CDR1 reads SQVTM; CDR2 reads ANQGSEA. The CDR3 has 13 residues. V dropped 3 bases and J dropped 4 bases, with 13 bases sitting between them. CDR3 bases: TGCAGCGTTGAGGAGGTCCAGGGGTACGAGCAGTACTTC. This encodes CSVEEVQGYEQYF.

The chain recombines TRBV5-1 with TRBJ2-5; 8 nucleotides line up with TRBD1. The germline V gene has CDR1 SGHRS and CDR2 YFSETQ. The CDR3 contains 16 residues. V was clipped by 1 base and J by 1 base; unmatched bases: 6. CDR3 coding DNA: TGCGCCAGCAGCTTGTCGACAGGGGCTCTCCAAGAGACCCAGTACTTC. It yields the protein CASSLSTGALQETQYF. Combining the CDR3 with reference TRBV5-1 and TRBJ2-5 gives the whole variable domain KAGVTQTPRYLIKTRGQQVTLSCSPISGHRSVSWYQQTPGQGLQFLFEYFSETQRNKGNFPGRFSGRQFSNSRSEMNVSTLELGDSALYLCASSLSTGALQETQYFGPGTRLLVL.

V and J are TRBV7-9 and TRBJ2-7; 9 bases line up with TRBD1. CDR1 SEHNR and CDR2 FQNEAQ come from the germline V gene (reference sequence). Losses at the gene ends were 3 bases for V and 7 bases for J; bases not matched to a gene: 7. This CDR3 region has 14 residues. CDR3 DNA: TGTGCCAGCAGCTTGACAGGGGGTACATTGGAGCAGTACTTC. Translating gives CASSLTGGTLEQYF.

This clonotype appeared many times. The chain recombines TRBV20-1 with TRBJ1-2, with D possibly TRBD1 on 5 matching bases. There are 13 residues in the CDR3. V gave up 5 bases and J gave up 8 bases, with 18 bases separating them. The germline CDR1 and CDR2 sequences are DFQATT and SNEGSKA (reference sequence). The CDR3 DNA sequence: TGCAGTGCTGAGTGGGACCTCGACCAGGGCTACACCTTC. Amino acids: CSAEWDLDQGYTF.

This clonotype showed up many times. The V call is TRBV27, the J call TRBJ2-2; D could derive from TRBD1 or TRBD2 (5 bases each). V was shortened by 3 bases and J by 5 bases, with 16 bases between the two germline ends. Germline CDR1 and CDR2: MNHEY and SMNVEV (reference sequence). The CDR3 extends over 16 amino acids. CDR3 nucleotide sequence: TGTGCCAGCAGTTTTCGGGGCACTTCCTATACCGGGGAGCTGTTTTTT. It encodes CASSFRGTSYTGELFF.

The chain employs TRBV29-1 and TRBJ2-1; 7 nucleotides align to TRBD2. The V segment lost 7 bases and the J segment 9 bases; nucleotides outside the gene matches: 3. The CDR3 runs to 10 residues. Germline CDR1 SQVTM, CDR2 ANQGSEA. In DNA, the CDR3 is TGCAGCGGGGGACTAAGTGAGCAGTTCTTC. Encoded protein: CSGGLSEQFF.

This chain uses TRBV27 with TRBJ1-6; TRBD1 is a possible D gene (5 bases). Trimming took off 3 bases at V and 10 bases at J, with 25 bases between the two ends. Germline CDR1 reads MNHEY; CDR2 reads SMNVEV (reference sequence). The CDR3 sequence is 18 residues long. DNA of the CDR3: TGTGCCAGCAGTTTCGGGAGTTCTGGGTTTGGGGGAGGGTCACCCCTCCACTTT. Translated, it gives CASSFGSSGFGGGSPLHF.

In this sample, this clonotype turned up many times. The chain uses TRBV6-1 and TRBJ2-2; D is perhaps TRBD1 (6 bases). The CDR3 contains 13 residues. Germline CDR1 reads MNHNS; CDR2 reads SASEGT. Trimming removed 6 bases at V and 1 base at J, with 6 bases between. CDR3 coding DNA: TGTGCCAGCAGGACAGGGAACACCGGGGAGCTGTTTTTT. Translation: CASRTGNTGELFF.

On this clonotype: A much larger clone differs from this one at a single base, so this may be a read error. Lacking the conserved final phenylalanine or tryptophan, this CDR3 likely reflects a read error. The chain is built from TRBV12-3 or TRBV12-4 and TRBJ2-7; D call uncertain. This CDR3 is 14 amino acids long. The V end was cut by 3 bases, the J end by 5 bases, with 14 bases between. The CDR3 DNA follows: TGTGCCAGCAGTTTTCGGGCCCGAAATCACGAGCAGTACTCC. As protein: CASSFRARNHEQYS.

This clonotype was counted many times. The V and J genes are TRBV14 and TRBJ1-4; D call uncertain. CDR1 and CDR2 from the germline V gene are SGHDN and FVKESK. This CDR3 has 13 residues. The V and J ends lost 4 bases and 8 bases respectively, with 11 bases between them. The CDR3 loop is CASSRGVPEKLFF. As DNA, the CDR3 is TGTGCCAGCAGCCGGGGAGTGCCCGAAAAACTGTTTTTT.

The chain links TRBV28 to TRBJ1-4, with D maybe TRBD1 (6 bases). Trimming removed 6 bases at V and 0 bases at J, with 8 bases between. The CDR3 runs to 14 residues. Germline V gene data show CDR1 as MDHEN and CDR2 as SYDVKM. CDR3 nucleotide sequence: TGTGCCAGCAGGACAGGTGCAACTAATGAAAAACTGTTTTTT. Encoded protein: CASRTGATNEKLFF.

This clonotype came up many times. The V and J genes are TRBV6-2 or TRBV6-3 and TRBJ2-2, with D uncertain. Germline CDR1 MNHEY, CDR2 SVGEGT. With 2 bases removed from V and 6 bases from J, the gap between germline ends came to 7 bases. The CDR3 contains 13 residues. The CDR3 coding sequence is TGTGCCAGCAGTTACGATGGGGCCGGGGAGCTGTTTTTT. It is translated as CASSYDGAGELFF.

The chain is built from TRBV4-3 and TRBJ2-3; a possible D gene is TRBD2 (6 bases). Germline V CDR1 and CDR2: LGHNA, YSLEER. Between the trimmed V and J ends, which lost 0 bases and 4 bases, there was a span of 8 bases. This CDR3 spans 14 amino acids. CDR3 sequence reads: CASSQDSGSDTQYF. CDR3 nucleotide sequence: TGCGCCAGCAGCCAAGATAGCGGATCAGATACGCAGTATTTT.

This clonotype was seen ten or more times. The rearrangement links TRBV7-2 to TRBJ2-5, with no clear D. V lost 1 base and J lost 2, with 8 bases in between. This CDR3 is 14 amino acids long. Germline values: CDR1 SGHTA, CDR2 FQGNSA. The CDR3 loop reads CASSLVRRQETQYF. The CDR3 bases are TGTGCCAGCAGCTTAGTTAGGCGACAAGAGACCCAGTACTTC.

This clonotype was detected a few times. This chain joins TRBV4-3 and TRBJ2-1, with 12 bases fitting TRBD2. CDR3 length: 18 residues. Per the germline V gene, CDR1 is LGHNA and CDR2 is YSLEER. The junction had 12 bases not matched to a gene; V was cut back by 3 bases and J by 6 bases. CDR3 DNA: TGCGCCAGCAGCCAGTATCGACTAGCGGGAGCTCGGGCCAATGAGCAGTTCTTC. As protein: CASSQYRLAGARANEQFF.

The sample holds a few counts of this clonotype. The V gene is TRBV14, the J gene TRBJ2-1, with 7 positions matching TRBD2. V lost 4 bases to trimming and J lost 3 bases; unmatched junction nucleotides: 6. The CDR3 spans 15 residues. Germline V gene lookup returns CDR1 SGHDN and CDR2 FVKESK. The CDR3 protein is CASSPPGTIYNEQFF. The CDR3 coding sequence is TGTGCCAGCAGCCCGCCCGGGACTATCTACAATGAGCAGTTCTTC.